One TCR beta chain is described in this entry. Its antigen is not identified. Primers for the PCR totalled 60 Vbeta and 13 Jbeta. Profiled with immunoSEQ multiplex PCR; TCRdb holds only in-frame clones, not every one. The profile shows 150,000 to 200,000 clones, about 70% of them singletons. The record originates from a study of cytomegalovirus exposure and HLA in healthy donors. Study-wide results and limits: In a later analysis, TCR beta V- and J-gene trimming was associated with a missense DCLRE1C variant.

CDR1 and CDR2 from the germline V gene are MDHEN and SYDVKM. V lost 6 bases to trimming and J lost 2 bases; unmatched junction nucleotides: 3. This CDR3 is built from 13 residues. This sequence originates from a young woman in good health and CMV-seropositive. This sequence joins TRBV28 and TRBJ1-2; 7 nucleotides agree with TRBD1. Sample: PBMCs. CDR3 coding DNA: TGTGCCAGCAGCTGGACAGGAAACTATGGCTACACCTTC. Translating gives CASSWTGNYGYTF.